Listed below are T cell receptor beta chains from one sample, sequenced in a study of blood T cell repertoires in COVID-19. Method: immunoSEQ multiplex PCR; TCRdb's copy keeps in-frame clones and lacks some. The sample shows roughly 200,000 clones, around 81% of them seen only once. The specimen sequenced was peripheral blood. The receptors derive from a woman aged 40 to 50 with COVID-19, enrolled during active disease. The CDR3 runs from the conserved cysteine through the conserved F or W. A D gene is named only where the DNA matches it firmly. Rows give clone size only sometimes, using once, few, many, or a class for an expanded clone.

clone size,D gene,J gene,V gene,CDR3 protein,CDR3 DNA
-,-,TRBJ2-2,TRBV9,CASSVGQDGRTGELFF,TGTGCCAGCAGCGTAGGACAGGACGGTAGAACCGGGGAGCTGTTTTTT
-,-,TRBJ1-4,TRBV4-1,CASSHETVNEKLFF,TGCGCCAGCAGCCATGAGACAGTTAATGAAAAACTGTTTTTT
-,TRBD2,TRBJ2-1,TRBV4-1,CASSSTGTSGRAGFF,TGCGCCAGCAGCTCAACCGGGACTAGCGGGAGGGCTGGGTTCTTC
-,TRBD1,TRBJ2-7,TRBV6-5,CASSGTGIYEQYF,TGTGCCAGCAGCGGGACAGGGATTTACGAGCAGTACTTC
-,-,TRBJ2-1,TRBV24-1,CATSTGNEQFF,TGTGCCACCAGCACAGGGAATGAGCAGTTCTTC
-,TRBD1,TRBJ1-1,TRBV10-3,CAISDGLTGLGTEAFF,TGTGCCATCAGTGACGGACTGACAGGGTTGGGCACTGAAGCTTTCTTT
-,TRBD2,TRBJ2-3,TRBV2,CASSPGTTSGPTDTQYF,TGTGCCAGCAGCCCCGGAACAACTAGCGGCCCCACAGATACGCAGTATTTT
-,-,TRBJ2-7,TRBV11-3,CASSPQGSSYEQYF,TGTGCCAGCAGCCCACAGGGTAGTTCCTACGAGCAGTACTTC
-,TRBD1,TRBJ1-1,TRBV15,CATSSGTANTEAFF,TGTGCCACCAGCAGTGGGACAGCAAACACTGAAGCTTTCTTT
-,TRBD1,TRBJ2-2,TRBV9,CASSTNRGTGELFF,TGTGCCAGCAGCACCAACAGGGGCACCGGGGAGCTGTTTTTT
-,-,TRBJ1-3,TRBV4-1,CASSQGRGRDAGNTIYF,TGCGCCAGCAGCCAAGGAAGGGGAAGGGATGCGGGAAACACCATATATTTT
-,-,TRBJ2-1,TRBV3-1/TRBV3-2,CASSQQWSPPGNEQFF,TGTGCCAGCAGCCAACAGTGGTCCCCCCCGGGCAATGAGCAGTTCTTC
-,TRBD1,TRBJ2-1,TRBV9,CASSPGQGGENEQFF,TGTGCCAGCAGCCCGGGACAGGGAGGAGAAAATGAGCAGTTCTTC
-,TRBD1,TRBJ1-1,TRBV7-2,CASSFRTGGYTEAFF,TGTGCCAGCAGCTTCCGGACAGGGGGCTACACTGAAGCTTTCTTT
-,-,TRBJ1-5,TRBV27,CASGPLRPQHF,TGTGCCAGCGGGCCCTTGAGGCCCCAGCATTTT
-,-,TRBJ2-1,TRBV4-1,CASRSVGGSYNEQFF,TGCGCCAGCAGATCAGTGGGGGGATCGTACAATGAGCAGTTCTTC
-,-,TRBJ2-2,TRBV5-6,CASSYRGRITGELFF,TGTGCCAGCAGCTATCGGGGGAGGATCACCGGGGAGCTGTTTTTT
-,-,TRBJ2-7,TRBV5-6,CASSLGAGSYEQYF,TGTGCCAGCAGCTTGGGGGCAGGATCCTACGAGCAGTACTTC
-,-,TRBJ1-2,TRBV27,CASSPGGGRISGYGYTF,TGTGCCAGCAGTCCTGGGGGGGGGCGCATTTCTGGGTATGGCTACACCTTC
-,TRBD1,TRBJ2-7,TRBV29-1,CSAGDRRTYEQYF,TGCAGCGCTGGGGACAGGAGAACCTACGAGCAGTACTTC
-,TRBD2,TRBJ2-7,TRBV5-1,CASSESPGRDYEQYF,TGCGCCAGCAGTGAAAGCCCGGGGAGGGACTACGAGCAGTACTTC
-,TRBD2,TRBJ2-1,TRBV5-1,CASSLWTSGYNEQFF,TGCGCCAGCAGCTTGTGGACTAGCGGATACAATGAGCAGTTCTTC
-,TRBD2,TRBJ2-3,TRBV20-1,CSASLAGGYGMDTQYF,TGCAGTGCTAGTCTAGCGGGAGGTTACGGTATGGATACGCAGTATTTT
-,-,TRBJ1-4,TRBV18,CASSQQAAGANEKLFF,TGTGCCAGCTCTCAACAAGCTGCGGGGGCTAATGAAAAACTGTTTTTT
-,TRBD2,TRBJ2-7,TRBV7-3,CASSSPGTRIHEQYF,TGTGCCAGCAGCTCTCCCGGGACTAGAATCCACGAGCAGTACTTC
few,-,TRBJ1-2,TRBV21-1,CASSKAAGSTYGYTF,TGTGCCAGCAGCAAAGCGGCAGGGTCGACCTATGGCTACACCTTC
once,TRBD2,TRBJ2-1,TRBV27,CASSLGAGGPYEQFF,TGTGCCAGCAGTTTGGGAGCGGGAGGGCCTTATGAGCAGTTCTTC
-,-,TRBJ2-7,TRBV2,CASSDYALGNGNEQYF,TGTGCCAGCAGTGATTATGCGCTCGGGAATGGTAACGAGCAGTACTTC
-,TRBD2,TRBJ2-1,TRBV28,CATPLGLAGVDEQFF,TGTGCCACCCCCCTGGGACTAGCGGGAGTGGATGAGCAGTTCTTC
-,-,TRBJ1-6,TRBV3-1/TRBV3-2,CASSHSGQFHF,TGTGCCAGCAGCCATTCAGGACAATTCCACTTT
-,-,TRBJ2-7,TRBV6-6,CASKKLQVNSYEQYF,TGTGCCAGCAAGAAGTTACAGGTGAACTCCTACGAGCAGTACTTC
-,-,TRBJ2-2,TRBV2,CASRAVGEDTGELFF,TGTGCCAGCAGGGCCGTAGGGGAGGACACCGGGGAGCTGTTTTTT
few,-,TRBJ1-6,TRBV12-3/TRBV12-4,CASSFKVGSPLHF,TGTGCCAGCAGTTTCAAGGTGGGCTCACCCCTCCACTTT
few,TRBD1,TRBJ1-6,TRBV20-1,CSASRDRGYSPLHF,TGCAGTGCTAGTCGGGACAGGGGTTATTCACCCCTCCACTTT
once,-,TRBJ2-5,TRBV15,CATSSLFGQETQYF,TGTGCCACCAGCAGTTTATTCGGGCAAGAGACCCAGTACTTC
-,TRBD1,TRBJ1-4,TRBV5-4,CATYAYGQGGSSANEKLFF,TGTGCCACCTATGCTTACGGACAGGGTGGGAGTTCGGCTAATGAAAAACTGTTTTTT
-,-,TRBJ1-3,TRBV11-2,CASSAAQAPSGNTIYF,TGTGCCAGCAGCGCTGCCCAGGCGCCCTCTGGAAACACCATATATTTT
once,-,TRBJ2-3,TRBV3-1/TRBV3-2,CASSGNDREADTQYF,TGTGCCAGCAGCGGAAATGACAGGGAGGCAGATACGCAGTATTTT